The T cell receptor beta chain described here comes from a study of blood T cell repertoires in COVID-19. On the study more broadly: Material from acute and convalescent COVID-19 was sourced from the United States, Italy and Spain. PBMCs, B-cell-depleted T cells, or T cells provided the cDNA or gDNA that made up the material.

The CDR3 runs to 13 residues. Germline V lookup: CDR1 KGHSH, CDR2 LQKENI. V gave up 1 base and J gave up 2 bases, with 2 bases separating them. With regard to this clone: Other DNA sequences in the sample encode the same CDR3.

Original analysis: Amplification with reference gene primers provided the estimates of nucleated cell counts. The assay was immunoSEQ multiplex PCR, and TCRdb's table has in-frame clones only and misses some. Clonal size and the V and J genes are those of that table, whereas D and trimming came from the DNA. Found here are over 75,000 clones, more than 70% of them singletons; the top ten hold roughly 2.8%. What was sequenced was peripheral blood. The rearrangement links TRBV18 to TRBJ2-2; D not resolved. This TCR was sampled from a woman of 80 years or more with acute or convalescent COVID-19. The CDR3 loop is CASSPLNTGELFF. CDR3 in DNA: TGTGCCAGCTCACCACTAAACACCGGGGAGCTGTTTTTT.